This T cell receptor (beta chain) was captured by sequencing in a study of blood T cells in healthy people across ages (dated by TCRdb to about 2015). For the study in its entirety: In model experiments, template switching captured roughly one uniquely barcoded TCR beta cDNA molecule for every two T cells. Age-related changes in TCR beta repertoire diversity were measured in the study by deep sequencing normalized with unique cDNA molecular identifiers. Four age groups were formed from the donors: young (average about 16 years), middle-aged (approximately 40), aged (roughly 59) and long-lived (more than 75). Donors of different ages were randomly distributed across sequencing lanes to avoid experimental bias. For two donors (one aged 18 to 29 and one aged 80 or older), the study analyzed two additional independent replicas of 1 million unique cDNA reads from the same blood draw. The paper as a whole reports these results and caveats: Estimates of total diversity based on one million sequenced T cells were regarded as lower bounds and as underestimates. Donor CMV infection status was unknown, potentially confounding age-related changes in expanded clonotypes. As age increased, observed TCR beta diversity per million T cells dropped in a roughly linear way, and a significant reduction was already evident by age roughly 40. The percentage of naive T cells measured by flow cytometry correlated strongly with observed TCR beta diversity. Since profiling was done on bulk unsorted PBMCs, naive and antigen-experienced compartments could not be conclusively compared. Compared with the aged group, the long-lived group had more naive CD4+ T cells, fewer expanded clones and increased TCR diversity, suggesting age selection.

The method was 5' RACE. Sequenced on an Illumina HiSeq 2500. A second PCR of roughly 6 to 12 cycles was run with a J-beta primer mix and a sample-barcoded 5' primer. Each TCR beta cDNA molecule received a unique molecular identifier from a template-switch 5' adaptor carrying 12 random nucleotides. Each sample yielded at least 2.5 million CDR3-containing paired-end reads. All of the RNA was converted into first-strand cDNA using the Mint cDNA synthesis kit, with a TRBC-specific oligonucleotide serving as the primer. Following uracil-DNA glycosylase treatment, a first 18-cycle PCR with universal primers M1SS and BC2_uni_R was performed on all cDNA. From the authors' description of their analysis: For normalization, 1 million high-quality reads, each with a distinct molecular identifier, were randomly selected from each sample. Reads with shared molecular identifiers were discarded instead of being binned into consensus sequences. CDR3 identification, clonotype clustering and error correction used MiTCR with a Q25 quality threshold and the strictest error-elimination algorithm. A nonparametric unseen species model with Euler transformation was used to estimate lower-bound total TCR beta diversity. TCRdb trimmed public reads at Q25 via fastp, called clones via MiXCR and kept in-frame beta chains. Rows are combined by CDR3 protein, so each entry shows the most common genes and DNA. TCRdb's processing, not the study's, gives the V and J calls here. This sample has roughly 700,000 distinct CDR3 sequences in its table, and 45% to 50% of those were observed once. The biggest ten clones account for roughly 34% of the sample.

Concerning this clonotype: This clone's antigen is unknown. Base qualities are not recorded, but no much larger clone differs from it by a single base.

Donors were 39 systemically healthy Caucasian individuals from Russia aged roughly 6 to 95 years. Each donor gave 8.5 to 10 milliliters of peripheral blood, collected into EDTA-treated Vacutainer tubes. Ficoll-Paque density-gradient centrifugation was used to isolate PBMCs, with at least 7 million per sample. Total RNA was extracted from PBMCs with Trizol reagent, with at least 6 micrograms obtained per sample. Naive CD45RAhigh/CD27high T cell percentages were measured by flow cytometry on a PBMC aliquot from every donor. Sequencing was performed on blood. The source of this sequence is a woman in her sixties or seventies in good health.

The CDR3 in this case is CASNLPGQGRTDTQYF. The nucleotides read TGTGCCAGCAATTTACCGGGACAGGGGAGGACAGATACGCAGTATTTT. The chain uses TRBV2 and TRBJ2-3, and 10 junction bases match TRBD1. V lost 7 bases and J lost 3 bases, and the count of bases not matched to a germline gene is 10. The CDR3, from cysteine to phenylalanine, totals 16 residues. Only the CDR3 DNA is retained, 48 bases long and in frame from the first base. From the germline V gene, CDR1 is SNHLY and CDR2 is FYNNEI.